Listed here are 15 T cell receptor beta chains from one sample, sequenced in a study of memory CD4+ T cells and cytomegalovirus serostatus. TCRdb's table, derived via immunoSEQ multiplex PCR, lists solely in-frame clones and lacks some. This repertoire shows about 48,000 clones, just under 80% found once; its top ten account for about 0.73%. Single viable CD3+CD4+CD8-CD45RO+ cells were sorted as the memory CD4+ T cells. Sequenced material: memory CD4+ T cells from blood. These receptor sequences come from an adult in good health and CMV-seronegative.

The rearrangement links TRBV9 to TRBJ2-6; 9 bases fit TRBD1. Germline V gives CDR1 SGDLS, CDR2 YYNGEE. The CDR3 has 16 amino acids. V trimming: 4 bases; J trimming: 2 bases; junction bases outside the gene matches: 4. CDR3 bases: TGTGCCAGCAGCACTAGACAGGGGGCTGGGGCCAACGTCCTGACTTTC. Protein sequence: CASSTRQGAGANVLTF. The complete variable domain, with remaining parts taken from reference TRBV9 and TRBJ2-6, reads DSGVTQTPKHLITATGQRVTLRCSPRSGDLSVYWYQQSLDQGLQFLIQYYNGEERAKGNILERFSAQQFPDLHSELNLSSLELGDSALYFCASSTRQGAGANVLTFGAGSRLTVL.

The rearrangement uses TRBV30 and TRBJ1-6; no firm D call. The CDR3 sequence is 14 residues long. The germline CDR1 and CDR2 sequences are GTSNPN and SVGIG (reference sequence). Trimming shortened V by 5 bases and J by 11 bases, and 19 bases separated the two germline ends. The CDR3 protein is CAWAGPGIQAPLHF. CDR3 in DNA: TGTGCCTGGGCTGGGCCGGGGATTCAAGCACCCCTCCACTTT.

This clone came up a few times. The chain combines TRBV29-1 with TRBJ2-7; D is undetermined. The CDR3 has 12 residues. Germline V CDR1 and CDR2: SQVTM, ANQGSEA. V was pared by 4 bases and J by 2 bases, with 9 bases between. The CDR3 protein is CSVAEDPYEQYF. The CDR3 DNA sequence: TGCAGCGTTGCTGAGGACCCCTACGAGCAGTACTTC.

The chain recombines TRBV2 with TRBJ2-5, with 8 bases that match TRBD2. The CDR3 is 15 residues long. The trim removed 6 bases at V and 5 bases at J, leaving 11 bases unmatched. In germline, CDR1 is SNHLY, CDR2 FYNNEI. This CDR3 reads CASRVAGGRGETQYF. The DNA for the CDR3 is TGTGCCAGCAGAGTTGCGGGGGGTCGGGGTGAGACCCAGTACTTC.

DNA of the CDR3: TGTGCCAGCAGTGCCGGGACCAACATTTTCACCGGGGAGCTGTTTTTT. This encodes CASSAGTNIFTGELFF. V gene TRBV2 combines with J gene TRBJ2-2; either TRBD1 or TRBD2 may fit D (5 bases each). The CDR3 length is 16 residues. V lost 4 bases and J 4 bases, leaving 16 bases between the germline ends. The V gene's germline CDR1 is SNHLY and CDR2 FYNNEI.

This chain joins TRBV7-8 and TRBJ2-3; 7 bases are a match to TRBD1. The CDR3 contains 16 residues. Germline V gene data show CDR1 as SGHVS and CDR2 as FQNEAQ. The trim removed 8 bases at V and 2 bases at J, leaving 13 bases unmatched. The CDR3 nucleotides are TGTGCCAGCCGCCGTACAAGGGGGCCAAACACAGATACGCAGTATTTT. Protein: CASRRTRGPNTDTQYF.

This chain connects TRBV4-1 to TRBJ2-1; D gene uncertain. Germline V gene data show CDR1 as MGHRA and CDR2 as YSYEKL. V was clipped by 0 bases and J by 0 bases, with 6 bases between them. This CDR3 is built from 15 residues. CDR3 in DNA: TGCGCCAGCAGCCAAGATTGGAACTCCTACAATGAGCAGTTCTTC. Protein product: CASSQDWNSYNEQFF.

This rearrangement joins TRBV7-9 to TRBJ1-1; D is undetermined. This CDR3 spans 14 amino acids. Trimming removed 4 bases from V and 1 base from J, with 10 bases in between. Germline V gene lookup returns CDR1 SEHNR and CDR2 FQNEAQ (reference sequence). The CDR3 protein is CASSSEAPNTEAFF. The CDR3 DNA is TGTGCCAGCAGCTCAGAGGCCCCGAACACTGAAGCTTTCTTT.

This clone has only one observation. The chain carries TRBV4-1 and TRBJ2-4, with TRBD1 matching 10 bases. V shed 3 bases, J shed 5 bases, and the junction held 4 bases outside the gene matches. This CDR3 has 15 amino acids. Germline values: CDR1 MGHRA, CDR2 YSYEKL. The CDR3 DNA reads TGCGCCAGCAGCCACCATGGGACAGGGGAAAACATTCAGTACTTC. Amino acids: CASSHHGTGENIQYF.

CDR3 sequence (DNA): TGCGCCAGCAGCTTGGGAACGGGCGAGCAGTACTTC. Translated: CASSLGTGEQYF. The chain uses TRBV5-1 and TRBJ2-7, with D unclear. This CDR3 is 12 amino acids long. V was clipped by 0 bases and J by 6 bases, with 7 bases between them. Germline assignment: CDR1 SGHRS and CDR2 YFSETQ.

This chain uses TRBV5-8 with TRBJ1-3; 7 nucleotides agree with TRBD1. This CDR3 contains 16 residues. V lost 0 bases and J lost 2; bases outside the gene matches: 5. Per germline, CDR1 SGHTS and CDR2 YDEGEE. The CDR3 spells CASSLVTTGTGNTIYF. The CDR3 nucleotides read TGTGCCAGCAGCTTGGTAACGACAGGGACTGGAAACACCATATATTTT.

The V gene is TRBV5-1, the J gene TRBJ2-2, with D maybe TRBD2 (6 bases). The CDR3 runs to 14 residues. V gave up 4 bases and J gave up 5 bases, with 12 bases separating them. The germline V gene has CDR1 SGHRS and CDR2 YFSETQ. The CDR3 reads CASSGEAWTGELFF. The CDR3 region has the DNA TGCGCCAGCAGCGGGGAGGCCTGGACCGGGGAGCTGTTTTTT.

This rearrangement joins TRBV18 to TRBJ1-6, with D possibly being TRBD1 (5 bases). Germline CDR1 is KGHSH and CDR2 is LQKENI. This CDR3 is 15 amino acids long. The V end lost 4 bases, the J end lost 7 bases, and 14 bases lay between the germline ends. In DNA, the CDR3 is TGTGCCAGCTCACGAGGGACCGCGGAGAATTCACCCCTCCACTTT. Its translation: CASSRGTAENSPLHF.

The V gene is TRBV18, the J gene TRBJ1-1, with 7 bases aligning to TRBD1. Germline lookup yields CDR1 KGHSH and CDR2 LQKENI. Trimming removed 3 bases from V and 5 bases from J; junction bases left unmatched: 6. This CDR3 region has 14 residues. CDR3 coding DNA: TGTGCCAGCTCACCGGGACAGAGGGATACTGAAGCTTTCTTT. This gives the protein CASSPGQRDTEAFF.

This clone has just a few counts. V gene TRBV11-2 combines with J gene TRBJ1-1, with D hard to call. V was trimmed by 6 bases and J by 10 bases, leaving 12 bases between them. Germline-derived CDR1 and CDR2 are SGHAT and FQNNGV. CDR3 length: 11 residues. CDR3 residues: CASSQGSTAFF. CDR3 sequence (DNA): TGTGCCAGCAGTCAAGGGAGTACAGCTTTCTTT.